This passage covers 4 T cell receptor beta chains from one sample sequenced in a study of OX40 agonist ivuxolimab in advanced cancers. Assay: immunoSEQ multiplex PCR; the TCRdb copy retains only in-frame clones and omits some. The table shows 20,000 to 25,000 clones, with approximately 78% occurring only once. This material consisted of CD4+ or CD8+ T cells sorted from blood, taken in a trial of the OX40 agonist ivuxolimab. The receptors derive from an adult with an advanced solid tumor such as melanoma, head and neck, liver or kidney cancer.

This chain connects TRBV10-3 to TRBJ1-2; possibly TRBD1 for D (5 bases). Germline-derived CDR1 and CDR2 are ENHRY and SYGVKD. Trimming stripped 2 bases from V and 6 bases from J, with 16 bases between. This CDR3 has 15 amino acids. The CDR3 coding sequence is TGTGCCATCAGTGAGGGGGGTATTCCCCTGAATGGCTACACCTTC. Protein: CAISEGGIPLNGYTF.

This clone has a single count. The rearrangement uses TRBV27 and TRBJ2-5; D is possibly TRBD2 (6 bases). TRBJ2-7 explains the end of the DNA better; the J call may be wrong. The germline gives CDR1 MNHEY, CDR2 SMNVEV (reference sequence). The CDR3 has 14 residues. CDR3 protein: CASRPGTLSYEQYF. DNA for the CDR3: TGTGCCAGCAGACCGGGGACTCTTTCCTACGAGCAGTACTTC.

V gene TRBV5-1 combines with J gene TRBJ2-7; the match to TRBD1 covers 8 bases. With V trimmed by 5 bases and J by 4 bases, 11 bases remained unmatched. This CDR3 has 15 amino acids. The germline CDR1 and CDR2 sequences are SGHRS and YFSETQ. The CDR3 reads CASSFDRGDMYEQYF. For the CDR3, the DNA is TGCGCCAGCAGTTTCGACAGGGGAGATATGTACGAGCAGTACTTC.

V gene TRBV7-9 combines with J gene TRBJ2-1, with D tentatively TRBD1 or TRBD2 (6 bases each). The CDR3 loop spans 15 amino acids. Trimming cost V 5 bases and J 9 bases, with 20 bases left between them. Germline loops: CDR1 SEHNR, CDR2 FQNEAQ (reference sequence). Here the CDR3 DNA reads TGTGCCAGCAGCACTTCCCAAAGAGGGGGGTTTGAGCAGTTCTTC. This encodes CASSTSQRGGFEQFF.